A selection of T cell receptor beta chains follows, all from one sample in a study of OX40 agonist ivuxolimab in advanced cancers. Clones were sequenced by immunoSEQ multiplex PCR, and TCRdb holds only the in-frame ones, with some missing. Among 47,000 or so clones listed, about 87% were seen once. Sample: CD4+ or CD8+ T cells sorted from blood, taken in a trial of the OX40 agonist ivuxolimab. The receptors stem from an adult with an advanced solid tumor such as melanoma, head and neck, liver or kidney cancer. CDR3s include the opening cysteine and the closing phenylalanine or tryptophan. A D gene is named only where the DNA matches it firmly. Only some rows state a clone size, as once, few, many or a class for expanded clones.

cdr3_aa: CAWSSRGSMTDTQYF; cdr3_nt: TGTGCCTGGAGTAGTAGAGGGTCGATGACAGATACGCAGTATTTT; clone_size: medium-sized; v_call: TRBV30; d_call: -; j_call: TRBJ2-3
cdr3_aa: CSRTGDDNEQFF; cdr3_nt: TGCAGCCGGACAGGCGATGACAATGAGCAGTTCTTC; clone_size: -; v_call: TRBV29-1; d_call: TRBD1; j_call: TRBJ2-1
cdr3_aa: CASSPRISGGAATGELFF; cdr3_nt: TGTGCCAGCTCACCACGAATCAGCGGGGGGGCTGCCACCGGGGAGCTGTTTTTT; clone_size: -; v_call: TRBV18; d_call: TRBD2; j_call: TRBJ2-2
cdr3_aa: CASRPDSGDYNEQFF; cdr3_nt: TGTGCCAGCAGACCCGACTCCGGGGACTACAATGAGCAGTTCTTC; clone_size: -; v_call: TRBV6-6; d_call: -; j_call: TRBJ2-1
cdr3_aa: CASSQSEGNYGYTF; cdr3_nt: TGTGCCAGCAGTCAGTCAGAGGGCAACTATGGCTACACCTTC; clone_size: -; v_call: TRBV6-6; d_call: -; j_call: TRBJ1-2
cdr3_aa: CASSVGHGVGELFF; cdr3_nt: TGTGCCAGCAGCGTAGGACACGGAGTCGGGGAGCTGTTTTTT; clone_size: -; v_call: TRBV9; d_call: -; j_call: TRBJ2-2
cdr3_aa: CASSPGGPRFF; cdr3_nt: TGTGCCAGCAGTCCCGGGGGGCCTCGGTTCTTC; clone_size: -; v_call: TRBV27; d_call: -; j_call: TRBJ2-1
cdr3_aa: CASSPSVLAVLQETQYF; cdr3_nt: TGTGCCAGCAGCCCAAGCGTACTAGCGGTGCTCCAAGAGACCCAGTACTTC; clone_size: -; v_call: TRBV14; d_call: TRBD2; j_call: TRBJ2-5
cdr3_aa: CASRAPSGGQETQYF; cdr3_nt: TGCGCCAGCAGAGCCCCTAGCGGGGGGCAAGAGACCCAGTACTTC; clone_size: -; v_call: TRBV5-1; d_call: TRBD2; j_call: TRBJ2-5
cdr3_aa: CASSFNGELRPQPQHF; cdr3_nt: TGTGCCAGCAGCTTCAACGGGGAATTACGGCCTCAGCCCCAGCATTTT; clone_size: -; v_call: TRBV7-2; d_call: -; j_call: TRBJ1-5
cdr3_aa: CASSFGAHEQYF; cdr3_nt: TGTGCCAGCAGCTTCGGGGCCCACGAGCAGTACTTC; clone_size: -; v_call: TRBV7-9; d_call: -; j_call: TRBJ2-7
cdr3_aa: CASSQVIVEGGNQPQHF; cdr3_nt: TGCGCCAGCAGCCAAGTGATAGTGGAGGGGGGCAACCAGCCCCAGCATTTT; clone_size: -; v_call: TRBV4-1; d_call: -; j_call: TRBJ1-5
cdr3_aa: CASSQLQGMGSPLHF; cdr3_nt: TGCGCCAGCAGCCAATTACAGGGTATGGGTTCACCCCTCCACTTT; clone_size: -; v_call: TRBV4-3; d_call: -; j_call: TRBJ1-6
cdr3_aa: CASSLGLGQSSYNSPLHF; cdr3_nt: TGTGCCAGCAGCTTAGGACTAGGGCAGAGCTCCTATAATTCACCCCTCCACTTT; clone_size: -; v_call: TRBV13; d_call: -; j_call: TRBJ1-6
cdr3_aa: CASSLASDGGSDTQYF; cdr3_nt: TGTGCCAGCAGCTTGGCGTCCGACGGGGGTTCAGATACGCAGTATTTT; clone_size: -; v_call: TRBV5-6; d_call: -; j_call: TRBJ2-3
cdr3_aa: CASLQGPYEQYF; cdr3_nt: TGTGCCAGTTTACAGGGGCCCTACGAGCAGTACTTC; clone_size: -; v_call: TRBV6-1; d_call: TRBD1; j_call: TRBJ2-7
cdr3_aa: CASSYSSGTNEKLFF; cdr3_nt: TGTGCCAGCAGTTACTCGTCGGGGACTAATGAAAAACTGTTTTTT; clone_size: -; v_call: TRBV6-5; d_call: -; j_call: TRBJ1-4
cdr3_aa: CASSPREGAASNYGYTF; cdr3_nt: TGTGCCAGCAGCCCTCGGGAGGGGGCGGCATCTAACTATGGCTACACCTTC; clone_size: once; v_call: TRBV7-9; d_call: TRBD1; j_call: TRBJ1-2
cdr3_aa: CASSRGITDTQYF; cdr3_nt: TGTGCCAGCTCCCGGGGCATCACAGATACGCAGTATTTT; clone_size: once; v_call: TRBV27; d_call: -; j_call: TRBJ2-3
cdr3_aa: CASSLITSTDTQYF; cdr3_nt: TGTGCCAGCAGTTTAATAACTAGCACAGATACGCAGTATTTT; clone_size: -; v_call: TRBV28; d_call: -; j_call: TRBJ2-3
cdr3_aa: CASSLGQWGEQYF; cdr3_nt: TGTGCCAGCAGCTTGGGTCAGTGGGGCGAGCAGTACTTC; clone_size: few; v_call: TRBV7-9; d_call: -; j_call: TRBJ2-7
cdr3_aa: CASRAGSSTDTQYF; cdr3_nt: TGTGCCAGCAGGGCGGGATCTAGCACAGATACGCAGTATTTT; clone_size: -; v_call: TRBV27; d_call: -; j_call: TRBJ2-3
cdr3_aa: CASSFFWTGGALDTEAFF; cdr3_nt: TGTGCCAGCAGCTTTTTTTGGACAGGGGGCGCCTTGGACACTGAAGCTTTCTTT; clone_size: once; v_call: TRBV7-9; d_call: TRBD1; j_call: TRBJ1-1
cdr3_aa: CATSDNSGGAPYEQYF; cdr3_nt: TGTGCCACCAGCGACAACTCTGGGGGGGCCCCCTACGAGCAGTACTTC; clone_size: -; v_call: TRBV15; d_call: -; j_call: TRBJ2-7
cdr3_aa: CASSQYGTGINTEAFF; cdr3_nt: TGCGCCAGCAGCCAGTACGGGACAGGGATCAACACTGAAGCTTTCTTT; clone_size: once; v_call: TRBV4-1; d_call: TRBD1; j_call: TRBJ1-1
cdr3_aa: CASRDLRGGGYTF; cdr3_nt: TGTGCCAGCAGGGATTTAAGGGGCGGCGGCTACACCTTC; clone_size: -; v_call: TRBV25-1; d_call: -; j_call: TRBJ1-2
cdr3_aa: CASNNPKRGDYGYTF; cdr3_nt: TGTGCCAGCAACAATCCAAAGAGGGGGGACTATGGCTACACCTTC; clone_size: -; v_call: TRBV6-5; d_call: -; j_call: TRBJ1-2
cdr3_aa: CASSSSSGLEDEQFF; cdr3_nt: TGTGCCAGCAGTAGCTCTTCAGGGTTAGAGGATGAGCAGTTCTTC; clone_size: once; v_call: TRBV28; d_call: -; j_call: TRBJ2-1
cdr3_aa: CASSQTGQGRYEQYF; cdr3_nt: TGCGCCAGCAGCCAGACGGGACAGGGGAGGTACGAGCAGTACTTC; clone_size: -; v_call: TRBV4-1; d_call: TRBD1; j_call: TRBJ2-7
cdr3_aa: CASMGAGTPMAYTQYF; cdr3_nt: TGTGCCAGCATGGGGGCGGGGACGCCGATGGCCTATACGCAGTATTTT; clone_size: -; v_call: TRBV27; d_call: -; j_call: TRBJ2-3
cdr3_aa: CACRTGAGGYTF; cdr3_nt: TGTGCCTGCCGAACAGGGGCGGGTGGCTACACCTTC; clone_size: -; v_call: TRBV27; d_call: TRBD1; j_call: TRBJ1-2
cdr3_aa: CASSFTRTGYGYTF; cdr3_nt: TGTGCCAGCAGTTTTACTCGGACGGGTTATGGCTACACCTTC; clone_size: once; v_call: TRBV28; d_call: -; j_call: TRBJ1-2
cdr3_aa: CASSQDPGGPQHF; cdr3_nt: TGTGCCAGCAGCCAAGATCCAGGCGGGCCCCAGCATTTT; clone_size: -; v_call: TRBV14; d_call: -; j_call: TRBJ1-5
cdr3_aa: CASSSGPSNTGELFF; cdr3_nt: TGTGCCAGCAGCTCGGGACCATCGAACACCGGGGAGCTGTTTTTT; clone_size: -; v_call: TRBV7-9; d_call: -; j_call: TRBJ2-2
cdr3_aa: CATQAGDGYTF; cdr3_nt: TGTGCCACCCAAGCAGGGGATGGCTACACCTTC; clone_size: few; v_call: TRBV7-9; d_call: -; j_call: TRBJ1-2
cdr3_aa: CASGGTSNYGYTF; cdr3_nt: TGCGCCAGCGGCGGGACGTCAAACTATGGCTACACCTTC; clone_size: -; v_call: TRBV4-3; d_call: -; j_call: TRBJ1-2
cdr3_aa: CASSQTPDGYTF; cdr3_nt: TGTGCCAGCAGCCAGACCCCCGATGGCTACACCTTC; clone_size: -; v_call: TRBV7-9; d_call: -; j_call: TRBJ1-2
cdr3_aa: CASSVSSLETQYF; cdr3_nt: TGTGCCAGCAGCGTTAGTTCTCTCGAGACCCAGTACTTC; clone_size: -; v_call: TRBV7-8; d_call: -; j_call: TRBJ2-5